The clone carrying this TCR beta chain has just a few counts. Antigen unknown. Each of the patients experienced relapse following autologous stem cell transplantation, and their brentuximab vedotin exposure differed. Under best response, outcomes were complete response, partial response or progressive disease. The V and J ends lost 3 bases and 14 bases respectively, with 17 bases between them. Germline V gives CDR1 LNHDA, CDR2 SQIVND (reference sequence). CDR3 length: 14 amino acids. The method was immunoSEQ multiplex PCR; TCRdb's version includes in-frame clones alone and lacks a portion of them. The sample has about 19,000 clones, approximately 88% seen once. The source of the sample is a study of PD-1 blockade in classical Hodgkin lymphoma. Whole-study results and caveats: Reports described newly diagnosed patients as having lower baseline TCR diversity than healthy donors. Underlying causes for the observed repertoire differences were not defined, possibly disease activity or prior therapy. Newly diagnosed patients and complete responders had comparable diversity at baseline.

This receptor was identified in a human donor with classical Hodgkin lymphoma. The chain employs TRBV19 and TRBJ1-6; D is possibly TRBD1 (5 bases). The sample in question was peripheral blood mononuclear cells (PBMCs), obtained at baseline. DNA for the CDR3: TGTGCCAGTAGTATGGGTCCGACCGTAGGGGCCCTCCACTTT. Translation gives CASSMGPTVGALHF.